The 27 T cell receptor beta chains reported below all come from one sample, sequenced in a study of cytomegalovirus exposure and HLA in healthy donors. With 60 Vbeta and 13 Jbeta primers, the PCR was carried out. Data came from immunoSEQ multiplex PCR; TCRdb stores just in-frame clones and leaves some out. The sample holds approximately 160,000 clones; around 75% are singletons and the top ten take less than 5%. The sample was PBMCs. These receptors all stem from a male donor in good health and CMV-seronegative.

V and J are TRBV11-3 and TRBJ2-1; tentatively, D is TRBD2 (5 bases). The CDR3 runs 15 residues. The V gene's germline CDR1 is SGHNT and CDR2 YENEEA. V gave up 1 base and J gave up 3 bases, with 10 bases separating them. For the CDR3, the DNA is TGTGCCAGCAGCTTAGGAGGGTCCTTCTACAATGAGCAGTTCTTC. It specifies CASSLGGSFYNEQFF.

Here the CDR3 DNA reads TGTGCCTGGAGTGCCCAGTTGGCTAACTATGGCTACACCTTC. This encodes CAWSAQLANYGYTF. This chain uses TRBV30 with TRBJ1-2; D call uncertain. CDR3 size: 14 residues. Germline V gene lookup returns CDR1 GTSNPN and CDR2 SVGIG (reference sequence). V was trimmed by 1 base and J by 0 bases, leaving 9 bases between them.

Here the CDR3 DNA reads TGTGCCAGCAGCCCTCCGGGTAATGAGCAGTTCTTC. Translation gives CASSPPGNEQFF. V is TRBV28 and J is TRBJ2-1; D not resolved. This CDR3 has 12 amino acids. Looked up from germline, CDR1 is MDHEN and CDR2 is SYDVKM. V lost 6 bases to trimming and J lost 7 bases, with 10 bases between them.

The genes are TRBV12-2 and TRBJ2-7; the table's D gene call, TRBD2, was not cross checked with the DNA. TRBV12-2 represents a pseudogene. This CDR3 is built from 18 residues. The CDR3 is CASRSGTRDLTSGYEQYF. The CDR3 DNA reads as TGTGCAAGTCGTTCCGGGACTAGAGATTTAACCAGCGGATACGAGCAGTACTTC.

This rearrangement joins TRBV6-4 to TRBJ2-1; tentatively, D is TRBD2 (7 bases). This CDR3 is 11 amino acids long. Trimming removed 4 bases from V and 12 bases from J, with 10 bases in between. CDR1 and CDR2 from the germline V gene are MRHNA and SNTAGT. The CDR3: CASSVGGRQFF. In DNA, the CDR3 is TGTGCCAGCAGTGTGGGGGGGCGGCAGTTCTTC.

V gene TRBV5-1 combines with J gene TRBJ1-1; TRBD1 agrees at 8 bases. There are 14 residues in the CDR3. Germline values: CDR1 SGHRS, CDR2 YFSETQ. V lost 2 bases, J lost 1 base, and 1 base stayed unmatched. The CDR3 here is CASSFGTGNTEAFF. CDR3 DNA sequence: TGCGCCAGCAGCTTTGGGACAGGGAACACTGAAGCTTTCTTT.

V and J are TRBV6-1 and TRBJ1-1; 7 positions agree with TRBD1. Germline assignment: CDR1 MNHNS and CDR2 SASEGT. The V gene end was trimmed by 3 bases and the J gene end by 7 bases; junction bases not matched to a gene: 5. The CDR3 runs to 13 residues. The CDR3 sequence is CASSEGTAGEAFF. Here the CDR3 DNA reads TGTGCCAGCAGTGAGGGGACAGCCGGTGAAGCTTTCTTT.

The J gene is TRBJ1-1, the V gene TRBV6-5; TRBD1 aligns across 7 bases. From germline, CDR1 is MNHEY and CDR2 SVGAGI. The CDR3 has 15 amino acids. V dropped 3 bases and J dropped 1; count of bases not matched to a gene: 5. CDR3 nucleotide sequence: TGTGCCAGCAGTTATGAGGGGGCCACGAACACTGAAGCTTTCTTT. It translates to CASSYEGATNTEAFF.

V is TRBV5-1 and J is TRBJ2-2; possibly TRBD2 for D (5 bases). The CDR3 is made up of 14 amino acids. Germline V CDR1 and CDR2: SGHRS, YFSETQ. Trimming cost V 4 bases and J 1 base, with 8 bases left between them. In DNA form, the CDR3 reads TGCGCCAGCAGCCAGGACTTGAACACCGGGGAGCTGTTTTTT. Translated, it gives CASSQDLNTGELFF.

CDR3 nucleotide sequence: TGTGCCAGCAGCTTAGGCAGACTTAATGAGCAGTTCTTC. Its translation is CASSLGRLNEQFF. The chain combines TRBV7-9 with TRBJ2-1; no clear D gene. V was cut by 1 base and J by 7 bases, with 8 bases left in between. The germline CDR1 and CDR2 sequences are SEHNR and FQNEAQ (reference sequence). This CDR3 spans 13 amino acids.

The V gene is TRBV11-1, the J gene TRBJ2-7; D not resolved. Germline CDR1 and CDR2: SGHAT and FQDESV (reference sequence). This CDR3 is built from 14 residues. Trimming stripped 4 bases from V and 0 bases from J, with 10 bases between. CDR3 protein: CASSYAFSSYEQYF. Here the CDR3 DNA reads TGTGCCAGCAGCTACGCGTTCTCCTCCTACGAGCAGTACTTC. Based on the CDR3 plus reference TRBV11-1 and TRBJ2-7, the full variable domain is EAEVAQSPRYKITEKSQAVAFWCDPISGHATLYWYRQILGQGPELLVQFQDESVVDDSQLPKDRFSAERLKGVDSTLKIQPAELGDSAMYLCASSYAFSSYEQYFGPGTRLTVT.

CDR3 loop: CASSEYTGTATGYNEQFF. CDR3 DNA: TGTGCCAGCAGTGAATATACCGGGACAGCCACCGGTTACAATGAGCAGTTCTTC. The chain uses TRBV25-1 and TRBJ2-1, with 7 bases aligning to TRBD1. J was trimmed by 4 bases and V by 0 bases; bases with no gene match: 12. Looked up from germline, CDR1 is MGHDK and CDR2 is SYGVNS. This CDR3 is 18 amino acids long.

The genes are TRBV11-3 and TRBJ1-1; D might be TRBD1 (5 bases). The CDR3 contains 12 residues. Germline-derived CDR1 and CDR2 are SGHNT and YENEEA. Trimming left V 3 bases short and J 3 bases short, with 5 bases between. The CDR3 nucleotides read TGTGCCAGCAGCTTCAGGGACACTGAAGCTTTCTTT. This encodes CASSFRDTEAFF.

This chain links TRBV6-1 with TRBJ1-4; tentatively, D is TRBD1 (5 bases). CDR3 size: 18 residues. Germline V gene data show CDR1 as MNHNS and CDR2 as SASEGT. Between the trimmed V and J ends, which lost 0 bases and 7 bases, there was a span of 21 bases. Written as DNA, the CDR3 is TGTGCCAGCAGTGAAGCGCTATATACAAGGGGCGTTAGTGAAAAACTGTTTTTT. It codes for CASSEALYTRGVSEKLFF.

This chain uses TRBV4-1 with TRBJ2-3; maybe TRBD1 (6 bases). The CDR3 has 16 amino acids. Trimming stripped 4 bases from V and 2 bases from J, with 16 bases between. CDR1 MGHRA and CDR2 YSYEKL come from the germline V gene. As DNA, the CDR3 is TGCGCCAGCAGCCGACCCGACAGGAGCTACACAGATACGCAGTATTTT. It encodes CASSRPDRSYTDTQYF.

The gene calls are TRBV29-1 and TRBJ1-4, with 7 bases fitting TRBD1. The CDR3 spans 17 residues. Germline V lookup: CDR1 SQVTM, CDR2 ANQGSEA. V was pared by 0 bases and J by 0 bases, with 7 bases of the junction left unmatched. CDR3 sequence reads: CSVEDHYRGATNEKLFF. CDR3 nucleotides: TGCAGCGTTGAAGACCATTACAGGGGTGCAACTAATGAAAAACTGTTTTTT. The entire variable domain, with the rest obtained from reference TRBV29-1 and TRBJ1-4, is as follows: SAVISQKPSRDICQRGTSLTIQCQVDSQVTMMFWYRQQPGQSLTLIATANQGSEATYESGFVIDKFPISRPNLTFSTLTVSNMSPEDSSIYLCSVEDHYRGATNEKLFFGSGTQLSVL.

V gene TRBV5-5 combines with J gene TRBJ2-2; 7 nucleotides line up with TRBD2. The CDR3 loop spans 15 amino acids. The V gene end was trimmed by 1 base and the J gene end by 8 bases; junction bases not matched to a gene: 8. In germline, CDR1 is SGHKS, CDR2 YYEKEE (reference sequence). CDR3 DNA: TGTGCCAGCAGCTTGACGGTTGGGACTACAGGGGAGCTGTTTTTT. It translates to CASSLTVGTTGELFF. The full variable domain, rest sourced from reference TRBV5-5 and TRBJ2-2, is DAGVTQSPTHLIKTRGQQVTLRCSPISGHKSVSWYQQVLGQGPQFIFQYYEKEERGRGNFPDRFSARQFPNYSSELNVNALLLGDSALYLCASSLTVGTTGELFFGEGSRLTVL.

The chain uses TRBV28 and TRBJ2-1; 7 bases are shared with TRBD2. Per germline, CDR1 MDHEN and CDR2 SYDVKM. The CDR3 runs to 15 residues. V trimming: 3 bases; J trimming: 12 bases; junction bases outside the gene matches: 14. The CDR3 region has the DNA TGTGCCAGCAGTTTGGCTGGGAGACTAGCAACTTGGCAGTTCTTC. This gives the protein CASSLAGRLATWQFF.

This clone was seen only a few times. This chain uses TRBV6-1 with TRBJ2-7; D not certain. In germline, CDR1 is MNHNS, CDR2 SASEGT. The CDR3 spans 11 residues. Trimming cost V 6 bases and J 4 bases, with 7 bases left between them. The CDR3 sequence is CASSSPYEQYF. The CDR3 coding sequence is TGTGCCAGCAGCTCCCCGTACGAGCAGTACTTC.

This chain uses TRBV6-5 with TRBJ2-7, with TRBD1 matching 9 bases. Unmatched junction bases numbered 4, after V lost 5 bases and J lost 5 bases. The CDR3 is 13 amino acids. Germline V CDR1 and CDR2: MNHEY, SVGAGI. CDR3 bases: TGTGCCAGCAGTGACAGGGGGATCGACGAGCAGTACTTC. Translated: CASSDRGIDEQYF.

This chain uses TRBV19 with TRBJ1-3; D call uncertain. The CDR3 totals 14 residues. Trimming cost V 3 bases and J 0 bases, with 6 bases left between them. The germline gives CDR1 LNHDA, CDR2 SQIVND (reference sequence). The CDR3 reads CASSIASSGNTIYF. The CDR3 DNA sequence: TGTGCCAGTAGTATCGCCAGCTCTGGAAACACCATATATTTT.

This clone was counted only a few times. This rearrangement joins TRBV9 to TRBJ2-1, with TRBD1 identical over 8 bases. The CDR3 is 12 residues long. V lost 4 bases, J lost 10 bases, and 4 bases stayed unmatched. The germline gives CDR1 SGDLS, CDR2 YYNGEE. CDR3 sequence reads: CASSRQGFEQFF. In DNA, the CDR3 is TGTGCCAGCAGCAGACAGGGGTTCGAGCAGTTCTTC.

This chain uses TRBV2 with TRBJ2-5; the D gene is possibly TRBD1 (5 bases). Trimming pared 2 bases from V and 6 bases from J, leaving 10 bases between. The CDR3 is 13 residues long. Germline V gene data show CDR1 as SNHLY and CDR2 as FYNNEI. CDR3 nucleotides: TGTGCCAGCAGTGAAAGGGGCGACCAGACCCAGTACTTC. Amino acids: CASSERGDQTQYF.

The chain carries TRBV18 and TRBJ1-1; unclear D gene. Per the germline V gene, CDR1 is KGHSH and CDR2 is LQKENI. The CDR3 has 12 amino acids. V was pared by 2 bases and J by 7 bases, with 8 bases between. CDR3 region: CASSPAALEAFF. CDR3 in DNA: TGTGCCAGCTCACCAGCGGCGCTTGAAGCTTTCTTT.

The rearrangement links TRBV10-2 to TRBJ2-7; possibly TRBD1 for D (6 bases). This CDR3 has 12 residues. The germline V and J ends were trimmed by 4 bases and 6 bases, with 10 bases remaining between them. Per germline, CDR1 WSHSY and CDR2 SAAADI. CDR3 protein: CASSATGFEQYF. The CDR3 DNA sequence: TGCGCCAGCAGTGCAACAGGGTTCGAGCAGTACTTC.

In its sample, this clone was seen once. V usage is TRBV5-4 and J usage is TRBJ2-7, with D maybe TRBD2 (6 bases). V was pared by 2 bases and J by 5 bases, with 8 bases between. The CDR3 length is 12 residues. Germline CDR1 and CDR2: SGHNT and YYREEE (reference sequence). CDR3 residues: CASSFAGNEQYF. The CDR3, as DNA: TGTGCCAGCAGCTTCGCGGGGAACGAGCAGTACTTC.

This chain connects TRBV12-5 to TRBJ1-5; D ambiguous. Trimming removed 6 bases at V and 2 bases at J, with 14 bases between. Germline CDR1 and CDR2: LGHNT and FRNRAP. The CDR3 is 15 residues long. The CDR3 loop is CASGPPRVGNQPQHF. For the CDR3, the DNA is TGTGCTAGTGGCCCTCCCCGGGTGGGCAATCAGCCCCAGCATTTT.